This entry features one TCR beta chain sequence. This receptor's antigen is unknown. One base away there is no much larger clone; base qualities are not given. CDR1 and CDR2 were assigned from the germline V gene (reference sequence) as LNHNV and YYDKDF. The CDR3 holds 18 amino acids from the cysteine to the phenylalanine. CDR3 DNA is the only sequence kept; it has 54 bases, read in frame from the first base. Compared with germline, V lacks 5 bases and J lacks 6 bases; bases without a gene match: 18. The data stem from a study of chemoradiotherapy in HPV16-positive cancers (dated by TCRdb to between 2021 and 2023). Regarding the research as a whole: Candidate HPV-specific T-cell clones and common TCR motifs were defined through functional T-cell assays on cells from a couple of HPV16-positive patients. The study set out to ask whether T-cell immunity against the HPV oncoproteins E6 and E7 changes over the course of chemoradiotherapy and whether that immunity affects survival. Next, the candidate HPV-specific TCRs and motifs were followed in TCR repertoires from over 85 patients with HPV-related cancers. The study at large found these results: The functional definition of HPV-specific T cells was derived from only two HPV16-positive patients, and the survival association was reported for HPV16-positive patients. Expansion of candidate HPV-specific clones and E7-related TCR motifs was observed in the tumor microenvironment during treatment, whereas no such expansion was observed for non-HPV-specific T cells. Among HPV16-positive patients, expansion of HPV-responsive T cells during chemoradiotherapy was associated with better recurrence-free survival.

Library preparation was by the immunoSEQ multiplex PCR assay. TCRdb carries this immuneACCESS record with in-frame sequences only. Its versions omit some clonotypes, under half of them owing to an unresolved V gene in the studies checked, with the rest unexplained. The sample profile shows approximately 20,000 clones; around 87% of them were found once. The ten largest clones add up to about 2.3% of the sample. Because repertoires were sampled repeatedly during chemoradiotherapy, clonal expansion in the tumor microenvironment could be followed. The sample in question was blood, obtained from a patient who underwent chemoradiotherapy. The sequence came from a human donor with HPV-associated anogenital cancer. Recombination joined TRBV15 with TRBJ1-2, and 10 junction bases match TRBD1. For the CDR3, the sequence is CATSPSTGGNLQINGYTF. The DNA is TGTGCCACCAGCCCATCGACAGGGGGCAACCTCCAAATAAATGGCTACACCTTC.